This T cell receptor beta chain was recovered during a study of beta chain features in type 1 diabetes. For the study at large: The study examined some 110,000,000 sorted cells across all samples.

This CDR3 region has 13 residues. The ends were cut back, 6 bases at V and 7 bases at J, with 15 bases in the middle. Germline V gene data show CDR1 as MNHEY and CDR2 as SMNVEV (reference sequence). Points from the study as a whole: Across all four CD4+ subsets, people with type 1 diabetes showed modestly shorter TCRB CDR3s.

The sample holds a few counts of this clone. Its antigen is currently unknown. TCRB transcripts that were expressed got sequenced, as all of the isolated RNA had been reverse transcribed. Profiling relied on immunoSEQ multiplex PCR, and the TCRdb table lists in-frame clones only, not all of them. The sample records a few hundred thousand clones, over 8.5% being singletons. The chain uses TRBV27 and TRBJ1-2; the D gene is possibly TRBD1 (5 bases). The sequenced sample was naive CD4+ T cells from blood. The sequence was obtained from a woman aged 18-29 years in good health. Here the CDR3 DNA reads TGTGCCAGCAGGGATGGGGGGTCAGGTGGCTACACCTTC. Its protein is CASRDGGSGGYTF.